Listed below are T cell receptor beta chains from one sample, sequenced in a study of shared clonotypes between healthy human individuals. Generated by immunoSEQ multiplex PCR, the TCRdb table keeps only in-frame clones and is missing some. The sample has fewer than 700,000 clones, about 95% seen once. Sequenced material: naive CD8+ T cells sorted from blood. These receptors were obtained from a woman in her 30s in good health. Both conserved end residues are part of each CDR3. D genes are given only for firm matches. Size values are once, few and many counts, or a class for expanded clones, and some rows have none.

j_call clone_size v_call d_call cdr3_aa cdr3_nt
TRBJ1-1 once TRBV6-5 - CASSASGNTEAFF TGTGCCAGCAGTGCGTCCGGGAACACTGAAGCTTTCTTT
TRBJ2-7 - TRBV10-2 TRBD1 CASSDLGTVDEQYF TGCGCCAGCAGTGACCTCGGGACAGTAGACGAGCAGTACTTC
TRBJ1-2 - TRBV27 - CASSLSPGAGIHGYTF TGTGCCAGCAGTTTATCTCCGGGGGCAGGGATCCATGGCTACACCTTC
TRBJ2-1 - TRBV6-6 - CASSYGPGEYNEQFF TGTGCCAGCAGTTACGGACCGGGAGAGTACAATGAGCAGTTCTTC
TRBJ2-3 - TRBV13 TRBD2 CASSISGSPADTQYF TGTGCCAGCAGCATTAGCGGGTCACCCGCCGATACGCAGTATTTT
TRBJ2-2 - TRBV9 - CASSAPGTSRPGELFF TGTGCCAGCAGCGCCCCCGGGACCTCAAGGCCCGGGGAGCTGTTTTTT
TRBJ1-2 few TRBV28 - CASSLLGGVYGYTF TGTGCCAGCAGTTTATTGGGGGGCGTCTATGGCTACACCTTC
TRBJ2-1 - TRBV2 TRBD2 CASSEGTSGSRNNEQFF TGTGCCAGCAGTGAAGGGACTAGCGGGAGTAGGAACAATGAGCAGTTCTTC
TRBJ1-1 - TRBV7-9 - CASSSTADRDTEAFF TGTGCCAGCAGCTCAACTGCAGATCGGGATACCGAAGCTTTCTTT
TRBJ2-1 - TRBV5-6 TRBD2 CASSSGLARDEQFF TGTGCCAGCAGTTCCGGACTAGCGAGGGATGAGCAGTTCTTC
TRBJ1-5 - TRBV4-1 TRBD1 CASRQDREYSNQPQHF TGCGCCAGCAGACAGGACAGGGAATATAGCAATCAGCCCCAGCATTTT
TRBJ2-7 - TRBV27 - CASRSSGSYEQYF TGTGCCAGCAGGTCGTCCGGGAGCTACGAGCAGTACTTC
TRBJ2-4 - TRBV14 - CASSPTRAGKLDIQYF TGTGCCAGCAGCCCGACAAGGGCGGGGAAGTTGGACATTCAGTACTTC
TRBJ2-1 - TRBV7-6 TRBD2 CASSLLDGGGPDPNEQFF TGTGCCAGCAGCTTACTGGACGGGGGAGGGCCTGATCCGAATGAGCAGTTCTTC
TRBJ2-7 - TRBV6-1 TRBD1 CASSEEMGQFYEQYF TGTGCCAGCAGTGAGGAGATGGGACAGTTTTACGAGCAGTACTTC
TRBJ2-2 - TRBV5-5 - CASSFTTGTGELFF TGTGCCAGCAGTTTTACTACAGGAACCGGGGAGCTGTTTTTT
TRBJ2-3 - TRBV7-9 TRBD2 CASSPRTSPDTQYF TGTGCCAGCAGCCCCCGGACTAGCCCAGATACGCAGTATTTT
TRBJ2-7 - TRBV6-5 - CASSWIAEGPYEQYF TGTGCCAGCAGCTGGATAGCGGAGGGCCCCTACGAGCAGTACTTC
TRBJ2-7 - TRBV5-6 - CASSPGKYEQYF TGTGCCAGCAGTCCTGGGAAATACGAGCAGTACTTC
TRBJ2-3 - TRBV5-6 - CASSGPRLADTQYF TGTGCCAGCAGCGGACCGCGACTAGCAGATACGCAGTATTTT
TRBJ2-5 once TRBV5-1 - CASSPDPSGETQYF TGCGCCAGCAGCCCCGACCCGTCCGGAGAGACCCAGTACTTC
TRBJ1-5 - TRBV6-4 - CASSDRMGRSNQPQHF TGTGCCAGCAGTGACCGGATGGGACGGAGCAATCAGCCCCAGCATTTT
TRBJ1-2 - TRBV4-2 TRBD1 CASSQVIRTGGYGYTF TGTGCCAGCAGCCAAGTTATCAGGACAGGGGGCTATGGCTACACCTTC
TRBJ2-7 - TRBV9 - CASSLSDRSAFYEQYF TGTGCCAGCAGCTTATCCGACAGGTCCGCTTTCTACGAGCAGTACTTC
TRBJ1-1 - TRBV6-6 - CASSEYLNTEAFF TGTGCCAGCAGCGAGTACTTGAACACTGAAGCTTTCTTT
TRBJ1-4 - TRBV9 - CASSAPRGIESNEKLFF TGTGCCAGCAGCGCCCCACGGGGGATTGAGTCTAATGAAAAACTGTTTTTT
TRBJ2-7 - TRBV28 TRBD1 CASSLPPRTGLYEQYF TGTGCCAGCAGTTTACCGCCCAGGACAGGACTTTACGAGCAGTACTTC
TRBJ1-1 - TRBV25-1 TRBD1 CASSENRGLNTEAFF TGTGCCAGCAGTGAAAACAGGGGGCTGAACACTGAAGCTTTCTTT
TRBJ2-7 - TRBV6-4 - CASLTKEWESEDSSYEQYF TGTGCCAGCCTCACTAAGGAGTGGGAGTCGGAAGACAGCTCCTACGAGCAGTACTTC
TRBJ1-2 - TRBV27 - CASSLRAAYGYTF TGTGCCAGCAGTCTTAGAGCGGCCTATGGCTACACCTTC
TRBJ2-3 - TRBV27 TRBD1 CASSPHRGNPTDTQYF TGTGCCAGCAGTCCGCACAGGGGAAATCCGACAGATACGCAGTATTTT
TRBJ1-5 few TRBV7-9 - CASSFSHRSNQPQHF TGTGCCAGCAGCTTTTCGCACAGGAGCAATCAGCCCCAGCATTTT
TRBJ2-5 - TRBV18 - CASSPSGQKETQYF TGTGCCAGCTCACCTTCGGGGCAGAAAGAGACCCAGTACTTC
TRBJ2-7 - TRBV5-1 - CASSFGVHYEQYF TGCGCCAGCAGCTTTGGGGTACACTACGAGCAGTACTTC
TRBJ2-2 - TRBV4-1 - CASSQDPTGTTGELFF TGCGCCAGCAGCCAAGATCCTACAGGGACCACCGGGGAGCTGTTTTTT
TRBJ2-5 - TRBV6-5 - CASSYGGGQETQYF TGTGCCAGCAGTTACGGAGGGGGCCAAGAGACCCAGTACTTC
TRBJ2-7 - TRBV5-4 - CASSTVQGSYEQYF TGTGCCAGCAGCACTGTGCAGGGAAGCTACGAGCAGTACTTC
TRBJ2-1 - TRBV25-1 TRBD1 CASSGGGTGLGTYNEQFF TGTGCCAGCAGTGGGGGTGGGACAGGGTTGGGCACCTACAATGAGCAGTTCTTC
TRBJ2-7 - TRBV27 - CASSGSGENIYEQYF TGTGCCAGCAGTGGTTCAGGGGAGAATATCTACGAGCAGTACTTC